The 13 T cell receptor beta chains reported below all come from one sample, sequenced in a study of blood T cell repertoires in COVID-19. TCRdb keeps only in-frame clones here, not all; method: immunoSEQ multiplex PCR. Among 200,000 to 250,000 clones listed, 80% to 90% were seen once. Input material: peripheral blood. The receptors come from a man aged 50 or older with acute or convalescent COVID-19.

The genes are TRBV6-5 and TRBJ1-5, with 8 nucleotides matching TRBD1. The junction had 3 bases not matched to a gene; V was cut back by 5 bases and J by 6 bases. The CDR3 consists of 13 residues. Germline V gene lookup returns CDR1 MNHEY and CDR2 SVGAGI. The CDR3 coding sequence is TGTGCCAGCAGTACGACAGGGGTTCAGCCCCAGCATTTT. Its translation is CASSTTGVQPQHF.

The chain uses TRBV5-1 and TRBJ2-3, with 9 bases matching TRBD1. The J segment lost 4 bases and the V segment lost 4 bases, leaving 4 bases of the junction unmatched. Germline V lookup: CDR1 SGHRS, CDR2 YFSETQ. This CDR3 spans 14 amino acids. CDR3 sequence reads: CASSPGQGPDTQYF. CDR3 nucleotides: TGCGCCAGCAGCCCGGGACAGGGACCAGATACGCAGTATTTT.

The chain uses TRBV6-1 and TRBJ1-2; D is undetermined. The CDR3 length is 11 residues. The V gene lost 3 bases and the J gene lost 8 bases, with 7 bases spanning the gap. Germline values: CDR1 MNHNS, CDR2 SASEGT. The CDR3 DNA is TGTGCCAGCAGTGACAGGCTCGGCTACACCTTC. It encodes CASSDRLGYTF.

For the CDR3, the DNA is TGTGCCAGTAGTATAGCATTCGGGACAGGGGATATACAAGAGACCCAGTACTTC. This translates into CASSIAFGTGDIQETQYF. The genes are TRBV19 and TRBJ2-5; 10 bases align to TRBD1. Germline values: CDR1 LNHDA, CDR2 SQIVND (reference sequence). Trimming took 1 base from V and 2 from J; bases not matched to a gene: 10. The CDR3 has 18 residues.

Here the CDR3 DNA reads TGTGCCACCAGCAGAGGAGGGACATCAGAGACGAGGAACGAGCAGTACTTC. This encodes CATSRGGTSETRNEQYF. V and J are TRBV15 and TRBJ2-7, with D possibly matching TRBD1 (6 bases). The CDR3 is 17 amino acids. The germline gives CDR1 LNHNV, CDR2 YYDKDF (reference sequence). V was shortened by 1 base and J by 5 bases, with 21 bases between the two germline ends. Full variable domain (remainder filled in from reference TRBV15 and TRBJ2-7): DAMVIQNPRYQVTQFGKPVTLSCSQTLNHNVMYWYQQKSSQAPKLLFHYYDKDFNNEADTPDNFQSRRPNTSFCFLDIRSPGLGDTAMYLCATSRGGTSETRNEQYFGPGTRLTVT.

The CDR3 loop is CASSQQPRGPITDTQYF. The DNA of the CDR3 is TGTGCCAGCAGCCAACAACCCAGGGGGCCTATCACGGATACGCAGTATTTT. The rearrangement links TRBV3-1 (or the pseudogene TRBV3-2) to TRBJ2-3, with 8 bases lining up with TRBD1. The CDR3 length is 17 residues. The trim removed 2 bases at V and 6 bases at J, leaving 13 bases unmatched. CDR1 and CDR2 (germline): LGHDT, YNNKEL (reference sequence).

The chain carries TRBV19 and TRBJ1-5; possibly TRBD1 for D (5 bases). V dropped 7 bases and J dropped 4 bases, with 8 bases sitting between them. In germline, CDR1 is LNHDA, CDR2 SQIVND (reference sequence). The CDR3 covers 12 residues. The CDR3 protein is CASKQENQPQHF. Here the CDR3 DNA reads TGTGCCAGTAAACAGGAGAATCAGCCCCAGCATTTT.

About this clone itself: Other DNA sequences from this sample encode an identical CDR3 as well. This chain uses TRBV6-5 with TRBJ1-6; D is uncertain. CDR1 and CDR2 from the germline V gene are MNHEY and SVGAGI. Trimming took off 2 bases at V and 0 bases at J, with 5 bases between the two ends. The CDR3 extends over 15 amino acids. DNA of the CDR3: TGTGCCAGCAGTTACGGTAGCTCCTATAATTCACCCCTCCACTTT. Translated: CASSYGSSYNSPLHF.

Here the CDR3 reads CASSPRTSTDTQYF. The CDR3 DNA follows: TGTGCCAGCAGCCCGAGAACTAGCACAGATACGCAGTATTTT. This chain links TRBV5-8 with TRBJ2-3; D remains ambiguous. The CDR3 runs to 14 residues. The germline V and J ends were trimmed by 4 bases and 0 bases, with 9 bases remaining between them. Germline CDR1 is SGHTS and CDR2 is YDEGEE.

The chain links TRBV10-3 to TRBJ2-1; 9 positions match TRBD1. J was trimmed by 5 bases and V by 6 bases; bases with no gene match: 5. CDR1 and CDR2 (germline): ENHRY, SYGVKD. The CDR3 has 14 residues. The CDR3, as DNA: TGTGCCATCAGCGGGACAGGGCGCCACAATGAGCAGTTCTTC. Translated: CAISGTGRHNEQFF.

The chain combines TRBV7-9 with TRBJ2-2; tentatively, D is TRBD1 (6 bases). The CDR3 runs to 15 residues. The V end lost 4 bases, the J end lost 4 bases, and 13 bases lay between the germline ends. Germline V gene data show CDR1 as SEHNR and CDR2 as FQNEAQ (reference sequence). Written as DNA, the CDR3 is TGTGCCAGCAGCTCAGAGGGACACCCCACCGGGGAGCTGTTTTTT. As protein: CASSSEGHPTGELFF.

This sequence joins TRBV3-1 (or the pseudogene TRBV3-2) and TRBJ2-3; tentatively, D is TRBD2 (6 bases). The CDR3 covers 12 residues. CDR1 is LGHDT and CDR2 is YNNKEL in the germline V gene (reference sequence). Between the trimmed V and J ends, which lost 4 bases and 5 bases, there was a span of 7 bases. The CDR3 DNA follows: TGTGCCAGCAGCCCGGGGGTAGATACGCAGTATTTT. As protein: CASSPGVDTQYF.

The CDR3 region is CAWSGGTTRSYGNQPQHF. CDR3 DNA: TGTGCCTGGAGCGGGGGGACAACGCGGTCTTATGGCAATCAGCCCCAGCATTTT. This chain links TRBV30 with TRBJ1-5; a possible D gene is TRBD1 (6 bases). Germline V gives CDR1 GTSNPN, CDR2 SVGIG (reference sequence). The CDR3 sequence is 18 residues long. V lost 3 bases and J 2 bases, leaving 23 bases between the germline ends.